The T cell receptor (beta chain) described here comes from a study of spatial heterogeneity in lung cancer. Study background: Raw sequencing reads included, on average, more than 8.5 appearances of each unique TCR and UMI combination. Study-wide points: Expanded intratumoral alpha and beta TCR counts tracked tumor mutation counts. Expanded TCRs that were ubiquitous or regional had counts tracking ubiquitous and regional nonsynonymous mutations, respectively. Tumor T-cell coverage was an estimated 7% or so for alpha and approximately 13% for beta chains.

Time point here: sample taken at primary tumor resection. Unsorted whole RNA of tumor, nontumor lung or frozen PBMC was sequenced. By proportion, this clonotype is medium-sized. Its matching antigen is unknown. Trimming left V 1 base short and J 4 bases short, with 11 bases between. This CDR3 has 15 amino acids. CDR1 is SGHAT and CDR2 is FQDESV in the germline V gene (reference sequence). TCRdb recomputed calls from the 5' RACE reads with MiXCR, one row per CDR3 protein. The sample consists of 4,000 or so distinct CDR3 sequences, 5.3% of them appearing once. This sequence was found in a female donor with early-stage non-small cell lung cancer. The starting material was lung tumor tissue, obtained at surgery. V gene TRBV11-1 combines with J gene TRBJ2-1, with no clear D. CDR3 DNA sequence: TGTGCCAGCAGCTTAGTACCCCCGGCGTACAATGAGCAGTTCTTC. Its translation is CASSLVPPAYNEQFF.